These 5 T cell receptor beta chains share one sample of origin, sequenced in a study of blood T cell repertoires in COVID-19. TCRdb keeps only in-frame clones here, not all; method: immunoSEQ multiplex PCR. The data contain 150,000 to 250,000 clones, around 82% of them seen just once; the ten biggest clones take up less than 8.5%. The sequenced sample consisted of PBMCs or T cells enriched from blood (not recorded which). These receptors were collected from a man aged 35-49 years who had recovered from COVID-19.

The rearrangement joins TRBV28 to TRBJ2-1; 7 nucleotides match TRBD2. V trimming: 7 bases; J trimming: 0 bases; junction bases outside the gene matches: 15. The CDR3 loop spans 18 amino acids. Germline CDR1 MDHEN, CDR2 SYDVKM. The CDR3 sequence: CASTLGGCWCLSYNEQFF. CDR3 nucleotides: TGTGCCAGCACCCTGGGGGGGTGTTGGTGCCTCTCCTACAATGAGCAGTTCTTC.

The rearrangement joins TRBV4-1 to TRBJ1-4; 9 bases line up with TRBD1. The V gene's germline CDR1 is MGHRA and CDR2 YSYEKL. The J segment lost 7 bases and the V segment lost 0 bases, leaving 9 bases of the junction unmatched. This CDR3 contains 17 residues. The DNA for the CDR3 is TGCGCCAGCAGCCAAGATGTTAACAGGGGGCGAAGTGAAAAACTGTTTTTT. Amino acids: CASSQDVNRGRSEKLFF.

CDR3 coding DNA: TGCGCCAGCAGCTTGGGCGTACAGGGGTACGAGCAGTACTTC. Translated: CASSLGVQGYEQYF. The chain has TRBV5-1 and TRBJ2-7, with TRBD1 identical over 7 bases. The CDR3 is made up of 14 amino acids. Looked up from germline, CDR1 is SGHRS and CDR2 is YFSETQ. V lost 0 bases and J lost 4; bases outside the gene matches: 4.

The rearrangement links TRBV4-2 to TRBJ1-1; perhaps TRBD1 as D (6 bases). Trimming removed 0 bases from V and 4 bases from J, with 18 bases in between. The V gene's germline CDR1 is LGHNA and CDR2 YNFKEQ. This CDR3 region has 17 residues. The CDR3 spells CASSQEGGYRVGTEAFF. The CDR3 nucleotides read TGTGCCAGCAGCCAAGAAGGGGGATACAGGGTGGGCACTGAAGCTTTCTTT.

CDR3 coding DNA: TGTGCCAGTAGAGAGGAAGCTGGGGGCCTCTCCTACGAGCAGTACTTC. Residues: CASREEAGGLSYEQYF. The chain joins TRBV19 to TRBJ2-7; D is possibly TRBD1 (6 bases). The germline V gene has CDR1 LNHDA and CDR2 SQIVND (reference sequence). The CDR3 sequence is 16 residues long. Trimming shortened V by 6 bases and J by 0 bases, and 18 bases separated the two germline ends.